The 15 T cell receptor beta chains below were found in one sample sequenced in a study of T cell responses to AZD1222 COVID-19 vaccine. The repertoire was sequenced with immunoSEQ multiplex PCR; TCRdb's copy has only in-frame clones and lacks some. The table includes about 89,000 clones, about 90% detected once. The sample here was peripheral blood, taken on day 0 of MenACWY control vaccination. These receptor sequences come from an adult in good health.

The chain has TRBV5-1 and TRBJ1-6; no firm D call. V dropped 0 bases and J dropped 9 bases, with 10 bases sitting between them. CDR1 is SGHRS, CDR2 YFSETQ, per germline. The CDR3 covers 14 residues. For the CDR3, the DNA is TGCGCCAGCAGCTTGGGGGGAGAGGGTTCACCCCTCCACTTT. Amino acid sequence: CASSLGGEGSPLHF.

The sample holds a few counts of this clone. V and J are TRBV19 and TRBJ1-4; weak D call: TRBD1 (5 bases). Trimming cost V 2 bases and J 6 bases, with 16 bases left between them. This CDR3 contains 16 residues. CDR1 is LNHDA, CDR2 SQIVND, per germline (reference sequence). The CDR3, as DNA: TGTGCCAGTAGTATATCAGGAGGGACCAATTATGAAAAACTGTTTTTT. Amino acids: CASSISGGTNYEKLFF.

This sequence joins TRBV7-2 and TRBJ2-1; TRBD1 or TRBD2 may be the D gene (5 bases each). V lost 8 bases and J lost 7, with 12 bases in between. The CDR3 covers 12 residues. Per germline, CDR1 SGHTA and CDR2 FQGNSA. The DNA of the CDR3 is TGTGCCAGCCGAATTTGGGGGAATGAGCAGTTCTTC. Its translation is CASRIWGNEQFF.

This clone was counted only a few times. The V call is TRBV27, the J call TRBJ1-3, with D maybe TRBD1 (5 bases). The CDR3 totals 15 residues. V was shortened by 2 bases and J by 0 bases, with 8 bases between the two germline ends. From germline, CDR1 is MNHEY and CDR2 SMNVEV (reference sequence). CDR3 protein: CASSLAQDSGNTIYF. The CDR3 bases are TGTGCCAGCAGTTTAGCACAGGACTCTGGAAACACCATATATTTT.

The V call is TRBV3-1 (or the pseudogene TRBV3-2), the J call TRBJ2-1; D is uncertain. The CDR3 sequence is 13 residues long. Trimming cost V 1 base and J 5 bases, with 6 bases left between them. Germline lookup yields CDR1 LGHDT and CDR2 YNNKEL (reference sequence). CDR3 in DNA: TGTGCCAGCAGCCAAGGTAGACACAATGAGCAGTTCTTC. Protein sequence: CASSQGRHNEQFF.

The rearrangement links TRBV28 to TRBJ2-1, with D tentatively TRBD1 (6 bases). In germline, CDR1 is MDHEN, CDR2 SYDVKM. CDR3 length equals 17 residues. V gave up 1 base and J gave up 6 bases, with 19 bases separating them. Here the CDR3 DNA reads TGTGCCAGCAGTTTATTCCCGACACAGGGTCAGGGCAATGAGCAGTTCTTC. Its translation: CASSLFPTQGQGNEQFF.

DNA of the CDR3: TGTGCCAGCAGTTTCACAGGGGTTTACTATGGCTACACCTTC. Translated: CASSFTGVYYGYTF. The chain couples TRBV28 to TRBJ1-2; 7 bases are a match to TRBD1. Germline CDR1 MDHEN, CDR2 SYDVKM. Germline trimming cut 3 bases from V and 3 bases from J; bases unmatched to any gene: 4. There are 14 residues in the CDR3.

The chain carries TRBV28 and TRBJ1-2; maybe TRBD1 (6 bases). CDR1 MDHEN and CDR2 SYDVKM come from the germline V gene. With 11 bases removed from V and 7 bases from J, the gap between germline ends came to 17 bases. The CDR3 is 12 amino acids. The DNA for the CDR3 is TGTGCCGTACGCAGGGGTGGCGGTGGCTACACCTTC. Encoded protein: CAVRRGGGGYTF.

This chain links TRBV4-1 with TRBJ2-3; no definite D call. The CDR3 spans 14 residues. Germline CDR1 and CDR2: MGHRA and YSYEKL. The ends were cut back, 1 base at V and 4 bases at J, with 9 bases in the middle. In DNA form, the CDR3 reads TGCGCCAGCAGCCAAGGAGGCCCCCCAGATACGCAGTATTTT. It encodes CASSQGGPPDTQYF.

V usage is TRBV6-6 and J usage is TRBJ1-5; no definite D call. The CDR3 has 14 residues. Germline CDR1 and CDR2: MNHNY and SVGAGI (reference sequence). Between the trimmed V and J ends, which lost 5 bases and 4 bases, there was a span of 12 bases. The CDR3 reads CASSEGPRNQPQHF. The CDR3 bases are TGTGCCAGCAGTGAGGGCCCCCGGAATCAGCCCCAGCATTTT.

This clone was found once. This sequence joins TRBV6-2 or TRBV6-3 and TRBJ1-4; TRBD1 agrees at 8 bases. Unmatched junction bases numbered 5, after V lost 4 bases and J lost 7 bases. The CDR3 runs to 14 residues. Germline V gene lookup returns CDR1 MNHEY and CDR2 SVGEGT. The CDR3 region is CASSSDRGSEKLFF. The CDR3 DNA sequence: TGTGCCAGCAGTTCTGACAGGGGCAGTGAAAAACTGTTTTTT.

The chain combines TRBV3-1 (or the pseudogene TRBV3-2) with TRBJ2-3, with a possible D match to TRBD2 (6 bases). V was shortened by 5 bases and J by 1 base, with 16 bases between the two germline ends. CDR1 is LGHDT and CDR2 is YNNKEL in the germline V gene (reference sequence). There are 16 residues in the CDR3. The CDR3 sequence is CASSTAGTGRTDTQYF. The CDR3 DNA sequence: TGTGCCAGCAGCACGGCCGGGACTGGTCGCACAGATACGCAGTATTTT.

The chain joins TRBV23-1 to TRBJ1-1; D unclear. TRBV23-1 is labeled an ORF, and its function is uncertain. The germline V and J ends were trimmed by 1 base and 4 bases, with 4 bases remaining between them. This CDR3 spans 12 amino acids. The CDR3 nucleotides read TGCGCCAGCAGTCAATTGGGCACTGAAGCTTTCTTT. Protein: CASSQLGTEAFF.

The rearrangement uses TRBV10-3 and TRBJ2-1; perhaps D is TRBD1 or TRBD2 (5 bases each). The V end was cut by 1 base, the J end by 8 bases, with 12 bases between. The CDR3 contains 14 residues. Germline V CDR1 and CDR2: ENHRY, SYGVKD. The CDR3 region has the DNA TGTGCCATCAGTGAGTTACTAGGGACGGATGAGCAGTTCTTC. This encodes CAISELLGTDEQFF.

The CDR3 loop is CASSISELSTYEQYF. CDR3 coding DNA: TGTGCCAGTAGTATTTCGGAGTTAAGCACCTACGAGCAGTACTTC. The V call is TRBV19, the J call TRBJ2-7; D is ambiguous. V was cut by 3 bases and J by 2 bases, with 14 bases left in between. The CDR3 sequence is 15 residues long. CDR1 is LNHDA and CDR2 is SQIVND in the germline V gene (reference sequence).